The 5 T cell receptor beta chains given below trace back to one sample, sequenced in a study of early T cells in non-severe SARS-CoV-2 infection (dated by TCRdb to the early 2020s). Library generation was performed with 5' RACE. Reads for this sample came from a NextSeq 500. The public sequencing data were trimmed at Q25 with fastp and processed into clonotypes with MiXCR by TCRdb, which kept only in-frame beta chains. Each CDR3 protein gets just one entry, which takes the most common genes and DNA from the rows behind it. This sample gives approximately 73,000 distinct CDR3 sequences in total; 11% of them show up just once. The ten biggest clones cover 4.7% of the sample. The specimen was whole blood. The origin of the receptors is an adult who was a healthcare worker with PCR-confirmed SARS-CoV-2 infection or an uninfected control (not recorded which).

V and J are TRBV6-5 and TRBJ1-5, with 7 bases lining up with TRBD1. Germline CDR1 and CDR2: MNHEY and SVGAGI. Trimming removed 6 bases from V and 1 base from J; junction bases left unmatched: 6. The CDR3 runs to 15 residues. The CDR3: CASRVTGWSNQPQHF. As DNA, the CDR3 is TGTGCCAGCAGGGTGACAGGGTGGAGCAATCAGCCCCAGCATTTT.

The chain couples TRBV5-4 to TRBJ1-4; tentatively, D is TRBD1 (5 bases). The CDR3 runs to 14 residues. Deletions cut 4 bases from V and 5 bases from J, with 12 bases between. The germline V gene encodes CDR1 SGHNT and CDR2 YYREEE (reference sequence). The CDR3 loop reads CASSPSGGNEKLFF. The DNA for the CDR3 is TGTGCCAGCAGCCCATCCGGGGGAAATGAAAAACTGTTTTTT.

Many counts were recorded for this clonotype. The chain combines TRBV6-5 with TRBJ2-6; unclear D gene. The CDR3 has 13 amino acids. The ends were cut back, 9 bases at V and 0 bases at J, with 6 bases in the middle. CDR1 is MNHEY and CDR2 is SVGAGI in the germline V gene. The CDR3 DNA follows: TGTGCCAGTAACCCCTCTGGGGCCAACGTCCTGACTTTC. This sequence encodes CASNPSGANVLTF.

This clonotype was detected only a few times. The rearrangement uses TRBV7-2 and TRBJ1-4, with 7 bases that match TRBD1. The length of the CDR3 is 15 residues. Germline V gene lookup returns CDR1 SGHTA and CDR2 FQGNSA. The V and J ends lost 4 bases and 8 bases, in that order; junction bases with no gene match: 10. CDR3 DNA: TGTGCCAGCAGCTGGAACACAGGGGTTAAAGAAAAACTGTTTTTT. The encoded protein is CASSWNTGVKEKLFF.

This clonotype was seen repeatedly, ten times or more. The chain links TRBV29-1 to TRBJ1-2, with TRBD1 identical over 9 bases. The V segment lost 4 bases and the J segment 4 bases; nucleotides outside the gene matches: 10. The CDR3 consists of 15 residues. The germline CDR1 and CDR2 sequences are SQVTM and ANQGSEA. Here the CDR3 DNA reads TGCAGCGTTGGCGAGGGGACAGGGATATTCTATGGCTACACCTTC. This encodes CSVGEGTGIFYGYTF. The full variable domain, its missing parts supplied by reference TRBV29-1 and TRBJ1-2, is SAVISQKPSRDICQRGTSLTIQCQVDSQVTMMFWYRQQPGQSLTLIATANQGSEATYESGFVIDKFPISRPNLTFSTLTVSNMSPEDSSIYLCSVGEGTGIFYGYTFGSGTRLTVV.